Sequencing of this T cell receptor beta chain was carried out in a study of blood T cells in healthy people across ages. This clonotype was detected once. A second PCR, run for 7 to 11 cycles, used a sample-barcoded 5' primer plus a J-beta primer mix. A tag from a template-switch adaptor with 12 random nucleotides marked each cDNA molecule. From the 5' RACE reads, TCRdb called clonotypes with MiXCR, one entry per CDR3 protein. The sample holds over 600,000 distinct CDR3 sequences; about 61% are singletons and the top ten take around 25%. This clonotype originated in a man in his forties in good health. Sequencing was carried out using blood.

CDR3 nucleotide sequence: TGTGCCAGCAGCTTGGCGGGGCAATACAATGAGCAGTTCTTC. Amino acids: CASSLAGQYNEQFF. The V gene is TRBV11-2, the J gene TRBJ2-1; D might be TRBD2 (6 bases). Germline CDR1 is SGHAT and CDR2 is FQNNGV. CDR3 size: 14 residues. V lost 3 bases to trimming and J lost 4 bases, with 10 bases between them.